These T cell receptor beta chains were read from a single sample in a study of shared clonotypes between healthy human individuals. The repertoire was sequenced with immunoSEQ multiplex PCR; TCRdb's copy has only in-frame clones and lacks some. The sample holds 2 million to 3 million clones; roughly 93% are singletons and the top ten take around 0.37%. The specimen was naive CD4+ T cells from PBMCs. Receptors were obtained from a man between 18 and 35 years old in good health. Some clones in this sample may be carry-over from other donors' samples. CDR3s include the opening cysteine and the closing phenylalanine or tryptophan. A D gene is named only where the DNA matches it firmly. Clone size is stated in some rows and not others, as once, few, many or a class when expanded.

d_gene: NA
j_gene: TRBJ2-5
abundance: NA
len: 16
v_gene: TRBV7-6
CDR3nt: TGTGCCAGCAGCTTAGTCCGGGGGTCCCCCGGAGAGACCCAGTACTTC
CDR3aa: CASSLVRGSPGETQYF

d_gene: TRBD2
j_gene: TRBJ2-3
abundance: NA
len: 15
v_gene: TRBV5-6
CDR3nt: TGTGCCAGCAGGGAAACTAGCGGGAGGCCAGATACGCAGTATTTT
CDR3aa: CASRETSGRPDTQYF

d_gene: TRBD1
j_gene: TRBJ2-1
abundance: NA
len: 16
v_gene: TRBV9
CDR3nt: TGTGCCAGCAGCGTTTTGGGACAGGGGGCGTCCAATGAGCAGTTCTTC
CDR3aa: CASSVLGQGASNEQFF

d_gene: NA
j_gene: TRBJ1-4
abundance: NA
len: 15
v_gene: TRBV10-3
CDR3nt: TGTGCCATCAGTGAGTCAGGCACCTCTGGTGAAAAACTGTTTTTT
CDR3aa: CAISESGTSGEKLFF

d_gene: NA
j_gene: TRBJ2-2
abundance: NA
len: 16
v_gene: TRBV9
CDR3nt: TGTGCCAGCAGCCTACGGACAGTCCGGAACACCGGGGAGCTGTTTTTT
CDR3aa: CASSLRTVRNTGELFF

d_gene: NA
j_gene: TRBJ1-1
abundance: NA
len: 14
v_gene: TRBV27
CDR3nt: TGTGCCAGTTCACAGGGCCTTATGAACACTGAAGCTTTCTTT
CDR3aa: CASSQGLMNTEAFF

d_gene: TRBD2
j_gene: TRBJ2-5
abundance: NA
len: 16
v_gene: TRBV5-4
CDR3nt: TGTGCCAGCAGCTTGGAGCTAGCGGGAGTGGGGGAGACCCAGTACTTC
CDR3aa: CASSLELAGVGETQYF

d_gene: NA
j_gene: TRBJ1-1
abundance: few
len: 15
v_gene: TRBV27
CDR3nt: TGTGCCAGCAGTTACCACGCGAGGGGACGAGGTGAAGCTTTCTTT
CDR3aa: CASSYHARGRGEAFF

d_gene: NA
j_gene: TRBJ2-7
abundance: NA
len: 14
v_gene: TRBV14
CDR3nt: TGTGCCAGCAGCCCCACGGGGTACGTCTACGAGCAGTACTTC
CDR3aa: CASSPTGYVYEQYF

d_gene: NA
j_gene: TRBJ2-1
abundance: once
len: 15
v_gene: TRBV5-6
CDR3nt: TGTGCCAGCAGCTTAGGACTGGCATCCTACAATGAGCAGTTCTTC
CDR3aa: CASSLGLASYNEQFF

d_gene: TRBD1
j_gene: TRBJ2-5
abundance: once
len: 15
v_gene: TRBV30
CDR3nt: TGTGCCTGGAGTGCTTGGACAGGGGGACGAGAGACCCAGTACTTC
CDR3aa: CAWSAWTGGRETQYF

d_gene: TRBD1
j_gene: TRBJ2-7
abundance: NA
len: 13
v_gene: TRBV10-2
CDR3nt: TGCGCCAGCAGTGAGACAGGGGGAGGCGAGCAGTACTTC
CDR3aa: CASSETGGGEQYF

d_gene: TRBD1
j_gene: TRBJ1-2
abundance: NA
len: 11
v_gene: TRBV30
CDR3nt: TGTGCCGGGACAGGGGGCGATGGCTACACCTTC
CDR3aa: CAGTGGDGYTF

d_gene: TRBD1
j_gene: TRBJ2-1
abundance: NA
len: 17
v_gene: TRBV2
CDR3nt: TGTGCCAGCAGTGAAGTTTCCTGGGACAGGGCTTACAATGAGCAGTTCTTC
CDR3aa: CASSEVSWDRAYNEQFF

d_gene: TRBD1
j_gene: TRBJ2-5
abundance: NA
len: 15
v_gene: TRBV9
CDR3nt: TGTGCCAGCAGCGCGGGGACAGGGGATCAAGAGACCCAGTACTTC
CDR3aa: CASSAGTGDQETQYF

d_gene: NA
j_gene: TRBJ2-6
abundance: once
len: 17
v_gene: TRBV30
CDR3nt: TGTGCCTGGATAGCGGGACAGGGCTACTCTGGGGCCAACGTCCTGACTTTC
CDR3aa: CAWIAGQGYSGANVLTF

d_gene: NA
j_gene: TRBJ1-2
abundance: NA
len: 13
v_gene: TRBV5-4
CDR3nt: TGTGCCAGCAGCTTGTCACTCCCGGATGGCTACACCTTC
CDR3aa: CASSLSLPDGYTF

d_gene: NA
j_gene: TRBJ1-4
abundance: NA
len: 16
v_gene: TRBV18
CDR3nt: TGTGCCAGCTCACCACCTTTGACAGCGTCTAATGAAAAACTGTTTTTT
CDR3aa: CASSPPLTASNEKLFF

d_gene: TRBD2
j_gene: TRBJ2-2
abundance: once
len: 15
v_gene: TRBV4-3
CDR3nt: TGCGCCAGCAGCAAACTAGCGACGAACACCGGGGAGCTGTTTTTT
CDR3aa: CASSKLATNTGELFF

d_gene: TRBD2
j_gene: TRBJ2-1
abundance: NA
len: 16
v_gene: TRBV2
CDR3nt: TGTGCCAGCAGTGAACTAGCTAGCGGGAGTGGAAATGAGCAGTTCTTC
CDR3aa: CASSELASGSGNEQFF

d_gene: TRBD1
j_gene: TRBJ1-1
abundance: NA
len: 13
v_gene: TRBV7-3
CDR3nt: TGTGCCAGCAGCCCCGACAGGGTCTCTGAAGCTTTCTTT
CDR3aa: CASSPDRVSEAFF

d_gene: NA
j_gene: TRBJ2-5
abundance: NA
len: 15
v_gene: TRBV5-1
CDR3nt: TGCGCCAGCAGCTTGGTTGCGGCCACTACGGAGACCCAGTACTTC
CDR3aa: CASSLVAATTETQYF

d_gene: NA
j_gene: TRBJ1-1
abundance: NA
len: 13
v_gene: TRBV28
CDR3nt: TGTGCCACGAGGGGTTCGGTTAACACTGAAGCTTTCTTT
CDR3aa: CATRGSVNTEAFF

d_gene: NA
j_gene: TRBJ2-5
abundance: NA
len: 13
v_gene: TRBV19
CDR3nt: TGTGCCAGTAGTATAAGTACAGCAGAGACCCAGTACTTC
CDR3aa: CASSISTAETQYF

d_gene: TRBD1
j_gene: TRBJ2-3
abundance: NA
len: 14
v_gene: TRBV7-8
CDR3nt: TGTGCCAGCAGCATTGACAGGGGTCCAGATACGCAGTATTTT
CDR3aa: CASSIDRGPDTQYF

d_gene: NA
j_gene: TRBJ2-5
abundance: NA
len: 14
v_gene: TRBV10-2
CDR3nt: TGCGCCAGCACTGCGAGGTGGCAACAAGAGACCCAGTACTTC
CDR3aa: CASTARWQQETQYF

d_gene: NA
j_gene: TRBJ2-1
abundance: NA
len: 13
v_gene: TRBV7-8
CDR3nt: TGTGCCAGCAGCTTAGCAGGGAACAATGAGCAGTTCTTC
CDR3aa: CASSLAGNNEQFF

d_gene: TRBD2
j_gene: TRBJ2-1
abundance: NA
len: 15
v_gene: TRBV28
CDR3nt: TGTGCCAGCAGTTTAATACCTAGCGGGAACAATGAGCAGTTCTTC
CDR3aa: CASSLIPSGNNEQFF

d_gene: TRBD1
j_gene: TRBJ1-5
abundance: few
len: 15
v_gene: TRBV28
CDR3nt: TGTGCCAGCAGGCACCCGACAGGGTTTCGGCAGCCCCAGCATTTT
CDR3aa: CASRHPTGFRQPQHF

d_gene: TRBD1
j_gene: TRBJ2-5
abundance: NA
len: 14
v_gene: TRBV5-1
CDR3nt: TGCGCCAGCAGCCCTCGGGACAGGGGAGAGACCCAGTACTTC
CDR3aa: CASSPRDRGETQYF

d_gene: NA
j_gene: TRBJ2-1
abundance: NA
len: 14
v_gene: TRBV30
CDR3nt: TGTGCCCGAAGCGATACTGGCGCCTACAATGAGCAGTTCTTC
CDR3aa: CARSDTGAYNEQFF

d_gene: NA
j_gene: TRBJ2-5
abundance: NA
len: 16
v_gene: TRBV6-6
CDR3nt: TGTGCCAGCAGTCCCCCCCGCGCGGGACTTAAAGAGACCCAGTACTTC
CDR3aa: CASSPPRAGLKETQYF

d_gene: TRBD1
j_gene: TRBJ1-2
abundance: NA
len: 15
v_gene: TRBV11-1
CDR3nt: TGTGCCAGCAGCCCTCATTTGACAGGGGGCTTAGGCTACACCTTC
CDR3aa: CASSPHLTGGLGYTF

d_gene: TRBD2
j_gene: TRBJ2-3
abundance: NA
len: 15
v_gene: TRBV2
CDR3nt: TGTGCCAGCCACAATAGCGGGAGGGCCACAGATACGCAGTATTTT
CDR3aa: CASHNSGRATDTQYF

d_gene: TRBD1
j_gene: TRBJ2-3
abundance: NA
len: 14
v_gene: TRBV6-5
CDR3nt: TGTGCCAGCAGTCCTGGACAGGGTCGAGATACGCAGTATTTT
CDR3aa: CASSPGQGRDTQYF